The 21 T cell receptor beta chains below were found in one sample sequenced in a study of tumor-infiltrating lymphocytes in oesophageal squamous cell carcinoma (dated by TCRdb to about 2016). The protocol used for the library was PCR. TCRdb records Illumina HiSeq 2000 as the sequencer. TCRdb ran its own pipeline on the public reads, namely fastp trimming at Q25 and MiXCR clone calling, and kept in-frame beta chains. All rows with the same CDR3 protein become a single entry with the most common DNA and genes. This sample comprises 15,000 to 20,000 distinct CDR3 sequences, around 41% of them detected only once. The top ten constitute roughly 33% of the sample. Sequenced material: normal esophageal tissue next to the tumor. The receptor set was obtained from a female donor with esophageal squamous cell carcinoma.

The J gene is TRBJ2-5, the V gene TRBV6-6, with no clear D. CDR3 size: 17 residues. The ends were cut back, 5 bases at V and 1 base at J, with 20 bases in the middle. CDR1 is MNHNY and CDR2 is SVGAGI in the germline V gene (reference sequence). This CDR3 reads CASSDNYRRKPQETQYF. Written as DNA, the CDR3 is TGTGCCAGCAGTGATAATTATCGGAGAAAACCCCAAGAGACCCAGTACTTC.

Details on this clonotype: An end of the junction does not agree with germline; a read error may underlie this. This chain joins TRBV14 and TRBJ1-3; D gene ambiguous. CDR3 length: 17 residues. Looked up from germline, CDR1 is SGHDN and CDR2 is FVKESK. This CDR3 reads CASSKDGGFGSGNTIYF. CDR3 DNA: TGTGCCAGCAGCAAAGATGGAGGGTTCGGGTCTGGAAACACCATATATTTT.

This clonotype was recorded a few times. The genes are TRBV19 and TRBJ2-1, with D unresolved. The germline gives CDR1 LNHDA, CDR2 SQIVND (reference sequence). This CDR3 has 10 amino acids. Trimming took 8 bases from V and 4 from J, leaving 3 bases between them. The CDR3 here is CASLYNEQFF. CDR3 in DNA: TGTGCCAGTCTATACAATGAGCAGTTCTTC.

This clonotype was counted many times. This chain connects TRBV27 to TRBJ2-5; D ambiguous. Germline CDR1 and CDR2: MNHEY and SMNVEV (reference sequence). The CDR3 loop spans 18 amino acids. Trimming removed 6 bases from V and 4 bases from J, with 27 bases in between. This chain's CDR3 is CASRLHRVPPARRETQYF. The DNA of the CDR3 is TGTGCCAGCAGACTCCACCGGGTGCCCCCGGCCCGGCGAGAGACCCAGTACTTC.

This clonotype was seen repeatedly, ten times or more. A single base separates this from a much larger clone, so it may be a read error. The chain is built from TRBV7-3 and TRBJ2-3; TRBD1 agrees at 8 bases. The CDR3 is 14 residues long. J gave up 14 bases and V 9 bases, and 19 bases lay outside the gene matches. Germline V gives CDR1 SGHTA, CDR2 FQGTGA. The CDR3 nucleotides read TGTGCCAGTACAGGGGGACTGAACACCGGGGAGCTGTATTTT. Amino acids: CASTGGLNTGELYF. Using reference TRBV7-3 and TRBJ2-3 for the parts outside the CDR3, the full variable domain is GAGVSQTPSNKVTEKGKYVELRCDPISGHTALYWYRQSLGQGPEFLIYFQGTGAADDSGLPNDRFFAVRPEGSVSTLKIQRTERGDSAVYLCASTGGLNTGELYFGPGTRLTVL.

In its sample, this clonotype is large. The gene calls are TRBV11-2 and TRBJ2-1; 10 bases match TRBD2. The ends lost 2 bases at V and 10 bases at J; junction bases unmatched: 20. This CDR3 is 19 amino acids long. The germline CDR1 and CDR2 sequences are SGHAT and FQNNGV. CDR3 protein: CASSLYRLAGSSEAGEQFF. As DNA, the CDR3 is TGTGCCAGCAGCTTATACCGACTAGCGGGCTCATCGGAAGCAGGGGAGCAGTTCTTC. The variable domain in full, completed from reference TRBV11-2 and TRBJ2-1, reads EAGVAQSPRYKIIEKRQSVAFWCNPISGHATLYWYQQILGQGPKLLIQFQNNGVVDDSQLPKDRFSAERLKGVDSTLKIQPAKLEDSAVYLCASSLYRLAGSSEAGEQFFGPGTRLTVL.

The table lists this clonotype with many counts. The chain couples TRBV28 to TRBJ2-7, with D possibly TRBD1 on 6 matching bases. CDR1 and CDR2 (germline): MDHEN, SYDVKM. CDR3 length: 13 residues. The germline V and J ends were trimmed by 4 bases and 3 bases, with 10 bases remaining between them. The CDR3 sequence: CASSSGHHYEQYF. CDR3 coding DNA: TGTGCCAGCAGTTCGGGACACCACTACGAGCAGTACTTC.

For the CDR3, the DNA is TGTGCCAGCAGCCCGGACGTTAACTATGGCTACACCTTC. Its translation is CASSPDVNYGYTF. The J gene is TRBJ1-2, the V gene TRBV7-4; D remains ambiguous. This CDR3 comprises 13 residues. V was pared by 5 bases and J by 1 base, with 8 bases between. Germline loops: CDR1 SGHVT, CDR2 SQSDAQ. The variable domain in full, with the rest retrieved from reference TRBV7-4 and TRBJ1-2, is GAGVSQSPRYKVAKRGRDVALRCDSISGHVTLYWYRQTLGQGSEVLTYSQSDAQRDKSGRPSGRFSAERPERSVSTLKIQRTEQGDSAVYLCASSPDVNYGYTFGSGTRLTVV.

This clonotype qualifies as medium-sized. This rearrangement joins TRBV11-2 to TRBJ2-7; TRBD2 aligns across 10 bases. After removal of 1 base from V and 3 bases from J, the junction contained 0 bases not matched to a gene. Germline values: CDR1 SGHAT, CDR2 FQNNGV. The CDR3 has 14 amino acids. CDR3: CASSLGLAGYEQYF. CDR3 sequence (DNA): TGTGCCAGCAGCTTAGGACTAGCGGGCTACGAGCAGTACTTC.

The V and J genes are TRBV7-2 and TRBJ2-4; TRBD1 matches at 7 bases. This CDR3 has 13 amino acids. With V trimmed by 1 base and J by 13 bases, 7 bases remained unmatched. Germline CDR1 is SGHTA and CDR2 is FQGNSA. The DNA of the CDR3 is TGTGCCAGCAGCTTAGGAAGGGACAGAAAACAGTACTTC. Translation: CASSLGRDRKQYF.

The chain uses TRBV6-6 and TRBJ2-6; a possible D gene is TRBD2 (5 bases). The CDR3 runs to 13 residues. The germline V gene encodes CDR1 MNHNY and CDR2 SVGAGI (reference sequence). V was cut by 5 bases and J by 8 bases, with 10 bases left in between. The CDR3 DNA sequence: TGTGCCAGCAGTGAGGGCAGATCCAACGTCCTGACTTTC. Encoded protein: CASSEGRSNVLTF.

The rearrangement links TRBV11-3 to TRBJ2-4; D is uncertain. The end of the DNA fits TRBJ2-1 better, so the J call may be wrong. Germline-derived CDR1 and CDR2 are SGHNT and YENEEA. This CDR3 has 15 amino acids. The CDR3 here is CASSPKTGSYNEQFF. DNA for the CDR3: TGTGCCAGCAGCCCCAAGACCGGCTCCTACAATGAGCAGTTCTTC.

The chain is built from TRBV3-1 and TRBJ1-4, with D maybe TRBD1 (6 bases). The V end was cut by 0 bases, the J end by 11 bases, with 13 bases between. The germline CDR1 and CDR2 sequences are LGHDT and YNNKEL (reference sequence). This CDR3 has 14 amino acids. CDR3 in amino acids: CASSQDRNREKLFF. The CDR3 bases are TGTGCCAGCAGCCAAGATCGCAACAGGGAGAAACTGTTTTTT.

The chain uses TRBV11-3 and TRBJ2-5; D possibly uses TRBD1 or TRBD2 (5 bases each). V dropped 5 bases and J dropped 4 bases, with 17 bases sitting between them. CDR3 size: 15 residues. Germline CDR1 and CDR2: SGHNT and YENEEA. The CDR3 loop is CASSPRTSGGETQYF. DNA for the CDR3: TGTGCCAGCAGCCCACGGACCAGTGGGGGAGAGACCCAGTACTTC.

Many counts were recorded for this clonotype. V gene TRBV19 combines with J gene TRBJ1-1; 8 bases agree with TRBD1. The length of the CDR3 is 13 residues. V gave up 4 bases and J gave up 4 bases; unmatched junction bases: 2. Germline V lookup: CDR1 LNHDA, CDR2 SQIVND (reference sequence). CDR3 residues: CASSRDRFTEAFF. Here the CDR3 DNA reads TGTGCCAGTAGTAGGGACAGGTTCACTGAAGCTTTCTTT.

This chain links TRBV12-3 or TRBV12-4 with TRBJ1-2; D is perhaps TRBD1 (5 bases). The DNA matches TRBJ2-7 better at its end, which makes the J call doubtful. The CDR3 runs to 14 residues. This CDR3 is CASVPSRGAREQYF. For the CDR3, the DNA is TGTGCCAGCGTCCCCTCTAGGGGCGCGCGAGAGCAGTACTTC.

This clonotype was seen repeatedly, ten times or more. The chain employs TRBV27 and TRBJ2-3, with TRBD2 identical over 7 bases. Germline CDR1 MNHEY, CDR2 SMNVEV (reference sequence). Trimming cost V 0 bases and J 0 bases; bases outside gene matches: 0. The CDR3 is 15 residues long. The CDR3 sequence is CASSLSSGSTDTQYF. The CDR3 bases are TGTGCCAGCAGTTTATCTAGCGGGAGCACAGATACGCAGTATTTT.

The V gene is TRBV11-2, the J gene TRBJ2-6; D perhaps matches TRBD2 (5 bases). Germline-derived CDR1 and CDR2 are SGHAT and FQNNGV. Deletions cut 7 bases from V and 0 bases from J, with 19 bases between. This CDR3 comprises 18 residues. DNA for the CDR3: TGTGCCAGCACCAAACCCCGAGGGTGGAGCTCTGGGGCCAACGTCCTGACTTTC. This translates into CASTKPRGWSSGANVLTF.

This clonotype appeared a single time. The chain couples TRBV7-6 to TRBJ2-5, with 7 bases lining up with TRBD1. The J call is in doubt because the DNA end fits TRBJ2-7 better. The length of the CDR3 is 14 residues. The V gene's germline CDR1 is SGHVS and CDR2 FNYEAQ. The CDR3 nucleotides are TGTGCCAGCAGCCCTCAGACAGGGAACTACGAGCAGTACTTC. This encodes CASSPQTGNYEQYF.

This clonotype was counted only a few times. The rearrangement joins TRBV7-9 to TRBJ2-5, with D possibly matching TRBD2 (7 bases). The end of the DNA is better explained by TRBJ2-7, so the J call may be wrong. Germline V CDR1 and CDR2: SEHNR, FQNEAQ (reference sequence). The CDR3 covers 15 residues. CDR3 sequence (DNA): TGTGCCAGCAGCTCCGTGGGGAGGGGGGTCTACGAGCAGTACTTC. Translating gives CASSSVGRGVYEQYF.

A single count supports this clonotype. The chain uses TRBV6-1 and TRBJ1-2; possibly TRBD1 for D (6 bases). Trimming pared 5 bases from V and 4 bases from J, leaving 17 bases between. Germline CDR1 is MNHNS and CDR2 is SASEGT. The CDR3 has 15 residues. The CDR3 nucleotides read TGTGCCAGCAGTTACGGGCAGGGGCAAATCTATGGCTACACCTTC. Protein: CASSYGQGQIYGYTF.